Listed here are 30 T cell receptor beta chains from one sample, sequenced in a study of blood T cell repertoires in COVID-19. Profiled with immunoSEQ multiplex PCR; TCRdb holds only in-frame clones, not every one. The sample lists roughly 500,000 clones, 88% seen once, with less than 2% in the top ten. The specimen was PBMCs or T cells enriched from blood (not recorded which). Every receptor here comes from a woman aged 40-49 years who had recovered from COVID-19.

The chain employs TRBV30 and TRBJ1-3; no definite D call. The CDR3 runs 17 residues. V shed 3 bases and J shed 4 bases, with 22 bases lying between them. Germline CDR1 is GTSNPN and CDR2 is SVGIG (reference sequence). The CDR3 region has the DNA TGTGCCTGGAGGGGCGGACGAGGGTCTCCCGGCGGAAACACCATATATTTT. Protein: CAWRGGRGSPGGNTIYF.

V gene TRBV2 combines with J gene TRBJ1-1; weak D call: TRBD1 (5 bases). Germline CDR1 SNHLY, CDR2 FYNNEI. The CDR3 runs to 14 residues. The ends were cut back, 5 bases at V and 5 bases at J, with 15 bases in the middle. The CDR3 DNA follows: TGTGCCAGCAGTAAGAGCAGGGAAGGGACTGAAGCTTTCTTT. Protein: CASSKSREGTEAFF.

The chain has TRBV18 and TRBJ2-7; no reliable D call. CDR1 is KGHSH, CDR2 LQKENI, per germline. CDR3 size: 16 residues. Trimming removed 2 bases at V and 4 bases at J, with 18 bases between. As DNA, the CDR3 is TGTGCCAGCTCACCAGAACAGTCAGGTGGCCTATACGAGCAGTACTTC. This encodes CASSPEQSGGLYEQYF.

The chain uses TRBV10-3 and TRBJ2-7, with TRBD2 identical over 9 bases. The CDR3 sequence is 16 residues long. Germline V gene sequence: CDR1 ENHRY, CDR2 SYGVKD. The V gene end was trimmed by 6 bases and the J gene end by 0 bases; junction bases not matched to a gene: 9. The CDR3 reads CAIRGAGTSYSYEQYF. DNA of the CDR3: TGTGCCATCAGGGGGGCCGGGACTAGCTACTCCTACGAGCAGTACTTC.

This chain uses TRBV3-1 (or the pseudogene TRBV3-2) with TRBJ2-7, with 8 bases identical to TRBD2. The junction had 6 bases not matched to a gene; V was cut back by 3 bases and J by 5 bases. Germline CDR1 LGHDT, CDR2 YNNKEL (reference sequence). The CDR3 length is 14 residues. CDR3 protein: CASSHSGKLNEQYF. In DNA form, the CDR3 reads TGTGCCAGCAGCCATAGCGGGAAATTGAACGAGCAGTACTTC.

The chain is built from TRBV5-1 and TRBJ2-5; 10 bases line up with TRBD2. Germline values: CDR1 SGHRS, CDR2 YFSETQ. This CDR3 has 13 residues. Trimming took 7 bases from V and 5 from J; bases not matched to a gene: 5. This chain's CDR3 is CASRPSGSETQYF. The CDR3 DNA follows: TGCGCCAGCCGCCCTAGCGGGAGTGAGACCCAGTACTTC. Combining the CDR3 with reference TRBV5-1 and TRBJ2-5 gives the whole variable domain KAGVTQTPRYLIKTRGQQVTLSCSPISGHRSVSWYQQTPGQGLQFLFEYFSETQRNKGNFPGRFSGRQFSNSRSEMNVSTLELGDSALYLCASRPSGSETQYFGPGTRLLVL.

The V call is TRBV3-1 (or the pseudogene TRBV3-2), the J call TRBJ2-1, with TRBD2 as a possible D gene (5 bases). Germline-derived CDR1 and CDR2 are LGHDT and YNNKEL (reference sequence). V lost 4 bases to trimming and J lost 7 bases, with 17 bases between them. The CDR3 is 15 residues long. The CDR3: CASSPIRGPGNEQFF. The CDR3 coding sequence is TGTGCCAGCAGCCCGATACGAGGGCCTGGGAATGAGCAGTTCTTC.

The rearrangement links TRBV3-1 (or the pseudogene TRBV3-2) to TRBJ1-2; TRBD1 matches 7 bases. Germline assignment: CDR1 LGHDT and CDR2 YNNKEL (reference sequence). V was pared by 4 bases and J by 2 bases, with 16 bases of the junction left unmatched. The CDR3 totals 18 residues. CDR3 sequence reads: CASSLGRDSEGPNYGYTF. The CDR3 DNA reads as TGTGCCAGCAGCCTCGGGAGGGACAGCGAGGGCCCAAACTATGGCTACACCTTC.

The genes are TRBV19 and TRBJ1-2; D perhaps matches TRBD1 (6 bases). CDR1 and CDR2 from the germline V gene are LNHDA and SQIVND (reference sequence). The CDR3 sequence is 16 residues long. Trimming shortened V by 3 bases and J by 4 bases, and 18 bases separated the two germline ends. CDR3 sequence reads: CASSIFALTGFYGYTF. CDR3 sequence (DNA): TGTGCCAGTAGTATTTTTGCTCTCACAGGGTTCTATGGCTACACCTTC.

V gene TRBV19 combines with J gene TRBJ1-5, with TRBD1 matching over 9 bases. The CDR3 is 17 residues long. V dropped 2 bases and J dropped 7; count of bases not matched to a gene: 12. Germline assignment: CDR1 LNHDA and CDR2 SQIVND (reference sequence). The CDR3 sequence: CASSILSGTGYGQPQHF. The CDR3, as DNA: TGTGCCAGTAGTATACTCTCCGGGACAGGGTATGGACAGCCCCAGCATTTT.

The rearrangement joins TRBV6-5 to TRBJ2-1; 8 bases are a match to TRBD2. V lost 6 bases to trimming and J lost 1 base; unmatched junction nucleotides: 5. Germline V CDR1 and CDR2: MNHEY, SVGAGI. The CDR3 runs 15 residues. The DNA for the CDR3 is TGTGCCAGCAGCTTTAGCGGGGTATCCTACAATGAGCAGTTCTTC. This encodes CASSFSGVSYNEQFF.

The J gene is TRBJ2-5, the V gene TRBV3-1 (or the pseudogene TRBV3-2); 7 nucleotides align to TRBD1. Germline loops: CDR1 LGHDT, CDR2 YNNKEL (reference sequence). V was clipped by 4 bases and J by 5 bases; unmatched bases: 22. There are 19 residues in the CDR3. The CDR3 coding sequence is TGTGCCAGCAGCCGACAAAGGCGGGTCTTGCGATCCAGGGGGGAGACCCAGTACTTC. Its translation is CASSRQRRVLRSRGETQYF.

This clone was recorded only once. The V gene is TRBV11-2, the J gene TRBJ2-1; 10 bases agree with TRBD2. Trimming removed 0 bases from V and 7 bases from J; junction bases left unmatched: 9. Germline V gene sequence: CDR1 SGHAT, CDR2 FQNNGV. CDR3 length: 17 residues. CDR3 residues: CASSLDIASGRKNEQFF. The CDR3 DNA follows: TGTGCCAGCAGCTTAGATATTGCTAGCGGGAGAAAAAATGAGCAGTTCTTC.

This clone came up once. The V call is TRBV3-1 (or the pseudogene TRBV3-2), the J call TRBJ1-5; TRBD1 matches at 7 bases. From germline, CDR1 is LGHDT and CDR2 YNNKEL (reference sequence). With 4 bases clipped from V and 1 base from J, the junction kept 1 base outside the gene matches. The CDR3 covers 14 residues. CDR3 loop: CASSLQGSNQPQHF. The CDR3, as DNA: TGTGCCAGCAGCCTACAGGGGAGCAATCAGCCCCAGCATTTT.

The V gene is TRBV5-1, the J gene TRBJ2-7; 9 bases match TRBD1. CDR1 SGHRS and CDR2 YFSETQ come from the germline V gene. The CDR3 is made up of 14 amino acids. Trimming took 6 bases from V and 3 from J; bases not matched to a gene: 7. CDR3 sequence reads: CASKPTGGDYEQYF. CDR3 DNA: TGCGCCAGCAAGCCGACAGGGGGGGACTACGAGCAGTACTTC.

The gene calls are TRBV28 and TRBJ1-4, with D possibly matching TRBD1 (5 bases). CDR1 and CDR2 from the germline V gene are MDHEN and SYDVKM. Trimming took off 3 bases at V and 3 bases at J, with 14 bases between the two ends. CDR3 length: 16 amino acids. CDR3 nucleotides: TGTGCCAGCAGTTTGGGTCTCTGGGGGGCTAATGAAAAACTGTTTTTT. This sequence encodes CASSLGLWGANEKLFF.

The genes are TRBV6-5 and TRBJ1-2; maybe TRBD1 (6 bases). The V end was cut by 5 bases, the J end by 8 bases, with 15 bases between. The germline V gene has CDR1 MNHEY and CDR2 SVGAGI. The CDR3 runs 13 residues. This chain's CDR3 is CASSPSSRGGYTF. The CDR3 nucleotides are TGTGCCAGCAGTCCCTCTTCCAGGGGAGGCTACACCTTC.

The chain recombines TRBV2 with TRBJ1-1; no clear D gene. Germline V gives CDR1 SNHLY, CDR2 FYNNEI. The length of the CDR3 is 15 residues. V was trimmed by 4 bases and J by 3 bases, leaving 15 bases between them. The CDR3 DNA is TGTGCCAGCAGTGTGTCCCCCAGTCGGGACACTGAAGCTTTCTTT. Encoded protein: CASSVSPSRDTEAFF.

This sequence joins TRBV15 and TRBJ1-5, with D uncertain. The CDR3 sequence is 14 residues long. Per germline, CDR1 LNHNV and CDR2 YYDKDF (reference sequence). Trimming took off 1 base at V and 5 bases at J, with 9 bases between the two ends. The CDR3 protein is CATSRGQVYQPQHF. DNA of the CDR3: TGTGCCACCAGCAGAGGGCAGGTTTATCAGCCCCAGCATTTT.

The chain is built from TRBV5-1 and TRBJ2-7, with TRBD1 matching 8 bases. With V trimmed by 6 bases and J by 5 bases, 16 bases remained unmatched. Germline lookup yields CDR1 SGHRS and CDR2 YFSETQ. CDR3 length equals 16 residues. The CDR3 region is CASTTGPETGVHEQYF. In nucleotides, the CDR3 is TGCGCCAGCACCACGGGCCCCGAGACAGGGGTCCACGAGCAGTACTTC. Variable domain in full (rest from reference TRBV5-1 and TRBJ2-7): KAGVTQTPRYLIKTRGQQVTLSCSPISGHRSVSWYQQTPGQGLQFLFEYFSETQRNKGNFPGRFSGRQFSNSRSEMNVSTLELGDSALYLCASTTGPETGVHEQYFGPGTRLTVT.

This clone was observed a single time. V and J are TRBV24-1 and TRBJ1-2, with D unclear. The CDR3 is 15 residues long. V gave up 4 bases and J gave up 6 bases, with 17 bases separating them. Germline CDR1 is KGHDR and CDR2 is SFDVKD. The CDR3 coding sequence is TGTGCCACCAGTGACCGAGCCGCCAGCGGGGATGGCTACACCTTC. This translates into CATSDRAASGDGYTF.

With regard to this clone: This specimen includes other DNA sequences encoding the same CDR3. The rearrangement links TRBV6-5 to TRBJ1-5; perhaps TRBD1 as D (6 bases). In germline, CDR1 is MNHEY, CDR2 SVGAGI. The CDR3 has 15 residues. V was pared by 0 bases and J by 7 bases, with 13 bases between. The CDR3 protein is CASSYSRGGGQPQHF. CDR3 coding DNA: TGTGCCAGCAGTTACTCGAGGGGGGGAGGCCAGCCCCAGCATTTT.

The chain is built from TRBV7-9 and TRBJ1-2, with TRBD1 matching 7 bases. The CDR3 covers 14 residues. V shed 5 bases, J shed 2 bases, and the junction held 5 bases outside the gene matches. CDR1 and CDR2 from the germline V gene are SEHNR and FQNEAQ (reference sequence). This CDR3 is CASSPGQRNYGYTF. The CDR3 DNA reads TGTGCCAGCAGCCCGGGACAGCGAAACTATGGCTACACCTTC.

The J gene is TRBJ1-4, the V gene TRBV15; 11 nucleotides agree with TRBD1. CDR1 and CDR2 (germline): LNHNV, YYDKDF (reference sequence). This CDR3 spans 15 amino acids. V gave up 1 base and J gave up 8 bases; unmatched junction bases: 3. The CDR3 DNA reads TGTGCCACCAGCAGAGGGGGGACAGGGGGAGAAAAACTGTTTTTT. Protein product: CATSRGGTGGEKLFF.

The V call is TRBV11-2, the J call TRBJ1-2; possibly TRBD1 for D (6 bases). The CDR3 totals 17 residues. Germline CDR1 SGHAT, CDR2 FQNNGV. The V end was cut by 7 bases, the J end by 5 bases, with 26 bases between. The CDR3 bases are TGTGCCAGCATCCGAGGGAGCGGGGGCGGCGGGGCTTATGGCTACACCTTC. It is translated as CASIRGSGGGGAYGYTF.

Written as DNA, the CDR3 is TGTGCCAGCAGCGGCAGGGGACGACCTGGAAACACCATATATTTT. This translates into CASSGRGRPGNTIYF. The chain joins TRBV9 to TRBJ1-3; weak D call: TRBD1 (6 bases). The CDR3 length is 15 residues. Germline V CDR1 and CDR2: SGDLS, YYNGEE. Trimming removed 3 bases at V and 2 bases at J, with 12 bases between.

The rearrangement joins TRBV2 to TRBJ1-6, with D unresolved. Trimming removed 2 bases from V and 12 bases from J, with 8 bases in between. This CDR3 comprises 12 residues. CDR1 SNHLY and CDR2 FYNNEI come from the germline V gene. CDR3 loop: CASSEPRRPLHF. In DNA, the CDR3 is TGTGCCAGCAGTGAACCCCGGAGACCCCTCCACTTT.

As concerns this clone: In the same sample, other DNA sequences code for this CDR3. The gene calls are TRBV3-1 (or the pseudogene TRBV3-2) and TRBJ2-1; the D is unclear. Germline lookup yields CDR1 LGHDT and CDR2 YNNKEL (reference sequence). V lost 4 bases to trimming and J lost 3 bases, with 10 bases between them. The CDR3 is 14 residues long. CDR3 DNA: TGTGCCAGCAGCCTTCGAGGTATCTACAATGAGCAGTTCTTC. Translating it yields CASSLRGIYNEQFF.

The chain is built from TRBV4-3 and TRBJ2-1; D perhaps matches TRBD2 (6 bases). Germline CDR1 LGHNA, CDR2 YSLEER. V was shortened by 3 bases and J by 6 bases, with 12 bases between the two germline ends. The CDR3 spans 14 residues. CDR3 in DNA: TGCGCCAGCAGCCAGGCGGGAAGTAGCAATGAGCAGTTCTTC. Translation gives CASSQAGSSNEQFF.

The chain recombines TRBV5-5 with TRBJ1-1; 8 bases are shared with TRBD1. V lost 5 bases to trimming and J lost 7 bases; unmatched junction nucleotides: 13. The CDR3 is 15 amino acids. Germline assignment: CDR1 SGHKS and CDR2 YYEKEE (reference sequence). The DNA of the CDR3 is TGTGCCAGCAGTATAGGACAGGGAGCCTCCGATGAAGCTTTCTTT. Amino acid sequence: CASSIGQGASDEAFF.